Listed here are 21 T cell receptor beta chains from one sample, sequenced in a study of OX40 agonist ivuxolimab in advanced cancers. Sequencing used immunoSEQ multiplex PCR; TCRdb keeps in-frame clones, though not all of them. The sample lists tens of thousands of clones, about 81% seen once, with about 13% in the top ten. The sample consisted of CD4+ or CD8+ T cells sorted from blood, taken in a trial of the OX40 agonist ivuxolimab. Receptors were obtained from an adult with an advanced solid tumor such as melanoma, head and neck, liver or kidney cancer.

This rearrangement joins TRBV5-1 to TRBJ2-1; no reliable D call. V lost 0 bases to trimming and J lost 0 bases, with 10 bases between them. The CDR3 extends over 16 amino acids. In germline, CDR1 is SGHRS, CDR2 YFSETQ. CDR3: CASSLGSLRSYNEQFF. The CDR3 bases are TGCGCCAGCAGCTTGGGTTCCCTCCGCTCCTACAATGAGCAGTTCTTC.

This clone was seen a single time. The chain carries TRBV30 and TRBJ2-5; D may be TRBD2 (5 bases). Germline CDR1 reads GTSNPN; CDR2 reads SVGIG (reference sequence). This CDR3 is built from 11 residues. The V and J ends lost 6 bases and 4 bases respectively, with 9 bases between them. CDR3 residues: CACEGRETQYF. CDR3 coding DNA: TGTGCCTGTGAGGGCCGAGAGACCCAGTACTTC.

This clone was detected only a few times. The J gene is TRBJ2-5, the V gene TRBV6-1, with 14 bases identical to TRBD2. The CDR3 sequence is 16 residues long. The V gene's germline CDR1 is MNHNS and CDR2 SASEGT. Losses at the gene ends were 2 bases for V and 5 bases for J; bases not matched to a gene: 4. The CDR3: CASSETGLAGGETQYF. CDR3 nucleotides: TGTGCCAGCAGTGAAACCGGACTAGCGGGAGGCGAGACCCAGTACTTC.

The chain couples TRBV11-2 to TRBJ2-7, with D unresolved. Germline V gene data show CDR1 as SGHAT and CDR2 as FQNNGV. There are 15 residues in the CDR3. V lost 0 bases to trimming and J lost 2 bases, with 11 bases between them. The CDR3 DNA reads as TGTGCCAGCAGCTTAGATCACGGGTTCACCTACGAGCAGTACTTC. This codes for CASSLDHGFTYEQYF.

The chain links TRBV18 to TRBJ2-5, with D hard to call. V gave up 2 bases and J gave up 6 bases, with 13 bases separating them. Germline V lookup: CDR1 KGHSH, CDR2 LQKENI. The CDR3 covers 14 residues. The CDR3 spells CASSPSKGWKTQYF. The CDR3 DNA follows: TGTGCCAGCTCACCATCGAAGGGTTGGAAGACCCAGTACTTC.

The chain recombines TRBV29-1 with TRBJ1-1, with a weak D call TRBD1 (6 bases). The CDR3 has 11 amino acids. The V gene's germline CDR1 is SQVTM and CDR2 ANQGSEA. The V end was cut by 7 bases, the J end by 6 bases, with 12 bases between. CDR3 in amino acids: CSGARGSEAFF. In DNA form, the CDR3 reads TGCAGCGGAGCCAGGGGTTCTGAAGCTTTCTTT.

This clone was recorded once. This chain uses TRBV7-3 with TRBJ2-2; D call uncertain. The CDR3 contains 12 residues. The ends were cut back, 5 bases at V and 8 bases at J, with 9 bases in the middle. Germline CDR1 and CDR2: SGHTA and FQGTGA. Here the CDR3 reads CASSPGGGELFF. DNA of the CDR3: TGTGCCAGCAGCCCCGGTGGAGGGGAGCTGTTTTTT.

The rearrangement links TRBV15 to TRBJ2-7, with a weak D call TRBD2 (5 bases). In germline, CDR1 is LNHNV, CDR2 YYDKDF (reference sequence). CDR3 length: 13 amino acids. Trimming took 3 bases from V and 6 from J, leaving 12 bases between them. The CDR3 nucleotides are TGTGCCACCAGCAGGAGGGCCGACACCGAGCAGTACTTC. Its translation: CATSRRADTEQYF.

DNA for the CDR3: TGCGCCAGCAGTGAGCGCGGGAAGGGGATTGATAACACTGAAGCTTTCTTT. Translated, it gives CASSERGKGIDNTEAFF. The rearrangement links TRBV10-2 to TRBJ1-1; a weak D match, TRBD1 (5 bases). Trimming removed 2 bases from V and 2 bases from J, with 18 bases in between. Looked up from germline, CDR1 is WSHSY and CDR2 is SAAADI. The CDR3 consists of 17 residues.

The chain uses TRBV19 and TRBJ1-5; D is uncertain. CDR3 length: 16 residues. Germline V gives CDR1 LNHDA, CDR2 SQIVND (reference sequence). V was shortened by 4 bases and J by 5 bases, with 18 bases between the two germline ends. The CDR3, as DNA: TGTGCCAGTAGTAAGTCGCGGGGTCGGGGTCATCAGCCCCAGCATTTT. Translating gives CASSKSRGRGHQPQHF.

This clone occurred once. The chain links TRBV5-4 to TRBJ1-2, with D perhaps matching TRBD1 (5 bases). With 0 bases removed from V and 8 bases from J, the gap between germline ends came to 11 bases. The CDR3 totals 13 residues. Germline V gene data show CDR1 as SGHNT and CDR2 as YYREEE (reference sequence). The CDR3 reads CASSLAGVEGYTF. CDR3 nucleotide sequence: TGTGCCAGCAGCTTGGCGGGGGTTGAGGGCTACACCTTC.

The chain carries TRBV11-2 and TRBJ2-7; 8 bases align to TRBD1. The CDR3 loop spans 15 amino acids. Germline V CDR1 and CDR2: SGHAT, FQNNGV. V shed 1 base, J shed 6 bases, and the junction held 8 bases outside the gene matches. This CDR3 reads CASSLGQGAQREQYF. For the CDR3, the DNA is TGTGCCAGCAGCTTAGGCCAGGGGGCGCAACGCGAGCAGTACTTC.

The rearrangement joins TRBV7-3 to TRBJ2-3; D remains ambiguous. Germline V lookup: CDR1 SGHTA, CDR2 FQGTGA. V was trimmed by 0 bases and J by 5 bases, leaving 3 bases between them. The CDR3 is 12 amino acids. For the CDR3, the DNA is TGTGCCAGCAGCTTAACGGGAGATACGCAGTATTTT. Translation gives CASSLTGDTQYF. Filled out from reference TRBV7-3 and TRBJ2-3, the complete variable domain reads GAGVSQTPSNKVTEKGKYVELRCDPISGHTALYWYRQSLGQGPEFLIYFQGTGAADDSGLPNDRFFAVRPEGSVSTLKIQRTERGDSAVYLCASSLTGDTQYFGPGTRLTVL.

The genes are TRBV29-1 and TRBJ1-2; D gene unclear. Trimming removed 2 bases at V and 0 bases at J, with 7 bases between. CDR3 length: 13 residues. Germline V gene sequence: CDR1 SQVTM, CDR2 ANQGSEA. The DNA for the CDR3 is TGCAGCGTTGAAAAGGTCGCTAACTATGGCTACACCTTC. Its translation is CSVEKVANYGYTF.

This chain uses TRBV27 with TRBJ1-2; 9 nucleotides match TRBD1. CDR3 length: 13 amino acids. Germline V CDR1 and CDR2: MNHEY, SMNVEV (reference sequence). V dropped 5 bases and J dropped 6; count of bases not matched to a gene: 4. The DNA of the CDR3 is TGTGCCAGCAGTCTGGGACAGGGCGATGGCTACACCTTC. Its protein is CASSLGQGDGYTF.

This clone was observed a single time. The V and J genes are TRBV7-2 and TRBJ1-3; D remains ambiguous. The germline CDR1 and CDR2 sequences are SGHTA and FQGNSA. The V end was cut by 8 bases, the J end by 4 bases, with 9 bases between. This CDR3 has 12 residues. The CDR3 nucleotides are TGTGCCAGCGGACCAGGCGGAAACACCATATATTTT. It translates to CASGPGGNTIYF.

CDR3 coding DNA: TGTGCAAGTCGCACCGAGGACAGGCCCAACTACGAGCAGTACTTC. Its translation is CASRTEDRPNYEQYF. V and J are TRBV12-2 and TRBJ2-7; the table's D gene call, TRBD1, was not cross checked with the DNA. TRBV12-2 is an annotated pseudogene. The CDR3 is made up of 15 amino acids.

The chain carries TRBV28 and TRBJ2-7; perhaps TRBD1 as D (6 bases). CDR3 length: 12 residues. V lost 5 bases, J lost 4 bases, and 9 bases lay in between. Germline values: CDR1 MDHEN, CDR2 SYDVKM. In nucleotides, the CDR3 is TGTGCCAGCAGTGGACAGTTGTACGAGCAGTACTTC. Protein sequence: CASSGQLYEQYF.

V and J are TRBV5-1 and TRBJ1-1; no definite D call. CDR3 length: 15 amino acids. Germline CDR1 SGHRS, CDR2 YFSETQ. Trimming cost V 0 bases and J 4 bases, with 13 bases left between them. This chain's CDR3 is CASSLASRRVTEAFF. CDR3 bases: TGCGCCAGCAGCTTGGCCAGTCGGAGAGTCACTGAAGCTTTCTTT.

The rearrangement links TRBV30 to TRBJ1-5; D perhaps matches TRBD1 (6 bases). V was shortened by 2 bases and J by 6 bases, with 11 bases between the two germline ends. The length of the CDR3 is 13 residues. In germline, CDR1 is GTSNPN, CDR2 SVGIG (reference sequence). In DNA, the CDR3 is TGTGCCTGGAGTCGGATAGGGGGTCAGCCCCAGCATTTT. Its protein is CAWSRIGGQPQHF.

V gene TRBV5-6 combines with J gene TRBJ1-5; TRBD1 matches at 8 bases. The CDR3 is 15 residues long. Trimming at V came to 1 base and at J to 6 bases, leaving 6 bases not matched to a gene. CDR1 and CDR2 from the germline V gene are SGHDT and YYEEEE. The CDR3 sequence is CASSLRQGIGQPQHF. The CDR3, as DNA: TGTGCCAGCAGCTTGAGACAGGGGATTGGTCAGCCCCAGCATTTT.